These 27 T cell receptor beta chains share one sample of origin, sequenced in a study of blood T cell repertoires in COVID-19. Libraries were prepared by immunoSEQ multiplex PCR; TCRdb keeps only in-frame clonotypes and omits some of them. This sample has approximately 97,000 clones, with roughly 88% found just once. Sequencing was carried out using peripheral blood. The receptors come from a man between 45 and 60 years old with COVID-19, enrolled during active disease.

This chain uses TRBV7-2 with TRBJ2-7, with 8 bases identical to TRBD1. J lost 4 bases, V lost 5 bases, and 1 base had no gene match. CDR3 length: 12 residues. Germline CDR1 reads SGHTA; CDR2 reads FQGNSA. The CDR3 spells CASSRTGYEQYF. CDR3 in DNA: TGTGCCAGCAGCCGGACAGGGTACGAGCAGTACTTC. Together with reference TRBV7-2 and TRBJ2-7, the CDR3 gives the full variable domain: GAGVSQSPSNKVTEKGKDVELRCDPISGHTALYWYRQSLGQGLEFLIYFQGNSAPDKSGLPSDRFSAERTGGSVSTLTIQRTQQEDSAVYLCASSRTGYEQYFGPGTRLTVT.

CDR3: CASSLGTGSGYTF. The DNA for the CDR3 is TGTGCCAGCAGTTTGGGGACAGGGAGCGGCTACACCTTC. The chain carries TRBV28 and TRBJ1-2; 9 positions agree with TRBD1. Germline V gene lookup returns CDR1 MDHEN and CDR2 SYDVKM. The CDR3 totals 13 residues. Trimming removed 3 bases from V and 8 bases from J; junction bases left unmatched: 4.

The V and J genes are TRBV2 and TRBJ2-5, with 7 nucleotides matching TRBD1. The germline V gene has CDR1 SNHLY and CDR2 FYNNEI. The CDR3 totals 15 residues. J lost 2 bases, V lost 3 bases, and 6 bases had no gene match. CDR3 sequence (DNA): TGTGCCAGCAGTGAGGTTGGGACAGTGCAAGAGACCCAGTACTTC. This codes for CASSEVGTVQETQYF.

This chain joins TRBV6-2 or TRBV6-3 and TRBJ1-5, with D unclear. Germline V gives CDR1 MNHEY, CDR2 SVGEGT. The ends were cut back, 4 bases at V and 2 bases at J, with 9 bases in the middle. There are 14 residues in the CDR3. Here the CDR3 reads CASSWRAGNQPQHF. CDR3 nucleotides: TGTGCCAGCAGTTGGAGGGCTGGCAATCAGCCCCAGCATTTT.

V gene TRBV7-9 combines with J gene TRBJ1-5; D perhaps matches TRBD1 (6 bases). V shed 4 bases and J shed 5 bases, with 12 bases lying between them. The germline V gene has CDR1 SEHNR and CDR2 FQNEAQ (reference sequence). The CDR3 has 14 amino acids. CDR3 amino acids: CASSSMGADQPQHF. For the CDR3, the DNA is TGTGCCAGCAGCTCTATGGGGGCGGATCAGCCCCAGCATTTT. Full variable domain (missing parts from reference TRBV7-9 and TRBJ1-5): DTGVSQNPRHKITKRGQNVTFRCDPISEHNRLYWYRQTLGQGPEFLTYFQNEAQLEKSRLLSDRFSAERPKGSFSTLEIQRTEQGDSAMYLCASSSMGADQPQHFGDGTRLSIL.

The chain combines TRBV2 with TRBJ2-5, with D uncertain. The germline V gene has CDR1 SNHLY and CDR2 FYNNEI. V lost 2 bases to trimming and J lost 2 bases, with 6 bases between them. This CDR3 has 13 residues. CDR3 amino acids: CASSESVQETQYF. DNA for the CDR3: TGTGCCAGCAGTGAATCGGTTCAAGAGACCCAGTACTTC.

The rearrangement uses TRBV5-4 and TRBJ1-2, with TRBD1 as a possible D gene (6 bases). Germline V CDR1 and CDR2: SGHNT, YYREEE (reference sequence). This CDR3 is built from 12 residues. The V end lost 4 bases, the J end lost 4 bases, and 8 bases lay between the germline ends. CDR3 sequence (DNA): TGTGCCAGCAGCCTGGACAGCTATGGCTACACCTTC. Its protein is CASSLDSYGYTF.

The chain links TRBV10-3 to TRBJ2-5; D is ambiguous. V was cut by 0 bases and J by 2 bases, with 10 bases left in between. The CDR3 spans 15 residues. Germline CDR1 reads ENHRY; CDR2 reads SYGVKD. CDR3 in amino acids: CAISESTYQQETQYF. CDR3 bases: TGTGCCATCAGTGAGTCGACATACCAACAAGAGACCCAGTACTTC.

The rearrangement uses TRBV5-1 and TRBJ1-1, with TRBD1 identical over 8 bases. Germline trimming cut 4 bases from V and 6 bases from J; bases unmatched to any gene: 2. Germline V gene lookup returns CDR1 SGHRS and CDR2 YFSETQ. The CDR3 is made up of 12 amino acids. The CDR3 here is CASSAQGAEAFF. CDR3 DNA: TGCGCCAGCAGCGCACAGGGGGCTGAAGCTTTCTTT.

The chain carries TRBV6-5 and TRBJ1-5; possible D gene TRBD1, 6 bases. Trimming took 7 bases from V and 0 from J, leaving 13 bases between them. Per germline, CDR1 MNHEY and CDR2 SVGAGI. CDR3 size: 15 residues. CDR3 nucleotide sequence: TGTGCCAGCACTATACAGGGTATTAGCAATCAGCCCCAGCATTTT. This translates into CASTIQGISNQPQHF.

The J gene is TRBJ1-6, the V gene TRBV10-3, with 8 bases identical to TRBD1. CDR1 and CDR2 from the germline V gene are ENHRY and SYGVKD. V trimming: 6 bases; J trimming: 5 bases; junction bases outside the gene matches: 9. The CDR3 is 16 amino acids. The CDR3 loop reads CAISRTGNLHNSPLHF. The CDR3 DNA follows: TGTGCCATCAGCCGGACAGGGAACTTGCATAATTCACCCCTCCACTTT.

This chain links TRBV7-2 with TRBJ1-2; a possible D gene is TRBD1 (5 bases). V lost 4 bases and J lost 2, with 14 bases in between. Germline V gives CDR1 SGHTA, CDR2 FQGNSA. This CDR3 spans 15 amino acids. Here the CDR3 DNA reads TGTGCCAGCAGCTCTCCGGGACTCGAGAACTATGGCTACACCTTC. Protein sequence: CASSSPGLENYGYTF.

The V and J genes are TRBV5-1 and TRBJ2-3; 13 nucleotides line up with TRBD2. The CDR3 contains 16 residues. Per germline, CDR1 SGHRS and CDR2 YFSETQ. The junction had 7 bases not matched to a gene; V was cut back by 3 bases and J by 6 bases. The CDR3: CASSSRLAGGGDTQYF. DNA of the CDR3: TGCGCCAGCAGCTCCCGACTAGCGGGGGGAGGGGATACGCAGTATTTT.

The chain links TRBV5-8 to TRBJ1-2, with D possibly matching TRBD1 (5 bases). Germline V gene lookup returns CDR1 SGHTS and CDR2 YDEGEE. CDR3 length: 15 residues. Between the trimmed V and J ends, which lost 3 bases and 9 bases, there was a span of 21 bases. CDR3 protein: CASSSELGLGWSYTF. In DNA form, the CDR3 reads TGTGCCAGCAGCTCCGAACTGGGGCTGGGGTGGAGCTACACCTTC.

The J gene is TRBJ1-6, the V gene TRBV28; D possibly corresponds to TRBD1 (6 bases). V shed 5 bases and J shed 5 bases, with 13 bases lying between them. There are 15 residues in the CDR3. CDR1 and CDR2 from the germline V gene are MDHEN and SYDVKM. This CDR3 is CASSRTVGNNSPLHF. CDR3 coding DNA: TGTGCCAGCAGTAGGACAGTGGGGAATAATTCACCCCTCCACTTT.

J is TRBJ1-6 and V is TRBV28, with a weak D call TRBD1 (6 bases). Trimming cost V 6 bases and J 9 bases, with 24 bases left between them. CDR1 is MDHEN, CDR2 SYDVKM, per germline. This CDR3 spans 17 amino acids. This CDR3 is CASRVRGSSLYRSPLHF. The CDR3 DNA reads TGTGCCAGCAGAGTAAGGGGGTCTAGCTTATATCGTTCACCCCTCCACTTT.

The V gene is TRBV3-1 (or the pseudogene TRBV3-2), the J gene TRBJ1-1; weak D call: TRBD1 (6 bases). CDR3 length: 14 amino acids. In germline, CDR1 is LGHDT, CDR2 YNNKEL (reference sequence). The germline V and J ends were trimmed by 0 bases and 5 bases, with 10 bases remaining between them. The CDR3 region is CASSQDRGGTEAFF. In nucleotides, the CDR3 is TGTGCCAGCAGCCAAGACAGGGGAGGGACTGAAGCTTTCTTT.

J is TRBJ1-1 and V is TRBV29-1; 10 bases align to TRBD1. Germline CDR1 is SQVTM and CDR2 is ANQGSEA. J gave up 2 bases and V 7 bases, and 4 bases lay outside the gene matches. CDR3 length: 13 residues. The CDR3 DNA is TGCAGCGCCCGGACAGGGGGTAACACTGAAGCTTTCTTT. Translated: CSARTGGNTEAFF.

This chain uses TRBV27 with TRBJ1-5; D gene unclear. CDR1 and CDR2 from the germline V gene are MNHEY and SMNVEV (reference sequence). Trimming shortened V by 11 bases and J by 6 bases, and 5 bases separated the two germline ends. The CDR3 covers 9 residues. CDR3 sequence: CAAGQPQHF. CDR3 coding DNA: TGTGCCGCCGGTCAGCCCCAGCATTTT.

The V gene is TRBV2, the J gene TRBJ1-1; TRBD1 matches at 9 bases. V lost 6 bases to trimming and J lost 5 bases; unmatched junction nucleotides: 10. From germline, CDR1 is SNHLY and CDR2 FYNNEI. This CDR3 spans 15 amino acids. The CDR3 reads CASRPRTGDGTEAFF. In DNA form, the CDR3 reads TGTGCCAGCAGACCCCGGACAGGGGATGGAACTGAAGCTTTCTTT.

The chain links TRBV5-1 to TRBJ2-2, with 8 bases aligning to TRBD2. Trimming took 0 bases from V and 6 from J; bases not matched to a gene: 4. The CDR3 length is 15 residues. Germline values: CDR1 SGHRS, CDR2 YFSETQ. This CDR3 is CASSLEAGGPGELFF. The CDR3 DNA is TGCGCCAGCAGCTTGGAGGCGGGGGGACCCGGGGAGCTGTTTTTT.

This chain joins TRBV5-1 and TRBJ1-1; 8 positions match TRBD1. Germline CDR1 and CDR2: SGHRS and YFSETQ. V shed 0 bases, J shed 7 bases, and the junction held 5 bases outside the gene matches. CDR3 size: 14 residues. DNA of the CDR3: TGCGCCAGCAGCTTGGGGCCAGGGGGCCGTGAAGCTTTCTTT. It specifies CASSLGPGGREAFF.

The chain couples TRBV6-2 or TRBV6-3 to TRBJ2-7; D may be TRBD2 (6 bases). The V end was cut by 5 bases, the J end by 4 bases, with 18 bases between. This CDR3 has 15 residues. Germline V gives CDR1 MNHEY, CDR2 SVGEGT. In DNA, the CDR3 is TGTGCCAGCAGTCTCGGAGGGATCCCCATATACGAGCAGTACTTC. This codes for CASSLGGIPIYEQYF.

The J gene is TRBJ1-1, the V gene TRBV12-3 or TRBV12-4, with TRBD1 matching over 7 bases. The CDR3 has 12 amino acids. Trimming cost V 3 bases and J 7 bases; bases outside gene matches: 2. The CDR3 DNA reads as TGTGCCAGCAGTTTCGACAGGGTTGAAGCTTTCTTT. It codes for CASSFDRVEAFF.

V is TRBV6-1 and J is TRBJ2-7; D is possibly TRBD2 (6 bases). Trimming took 3 bases from V and 3 from J, leaving 12 bases between them. Germline V lookup: CDR1 MNHNS, CDR2 SASEGT. The CDR3 has 14 residues. The CDR3: CASSDGGLGYEQYF. CDR3 bases: TGTGCCAGCAGTGATGGAGGGTTGGGCTACGAGCAGTACTTC.

V gene TRBV5-4 combines with J gene TRBJ1-1; tentative D call: TRBD1 (5 bases). The germline V and J ends were trimmed by 0 bases and 0 bases, with 12 bases remaining between them. Germline V gene data show CDR1 as SGHNT and CDR2 as YYREEE (reference sequence). The CDR3 has 16 residues. The CDR3 bases are TGTGCCAGCAGCTTGGGACAGACCAAAGTGAACACTGAAGCTTTCTTT. This gives the protein CASSLGQTKVNTEAFF.

The table lists this clone with a count of one. The chain employs TRBV6-2 or TRBV6-3 and TRBJ1-4; D is uncertain. Trimming left V 0 bases short and J 7 bases short, with 3 bases between. Looked up from germline, CDR1 is MNHEY and CDR2 is SVGEGT. The CDR3 runs 12 residues. This CDR3 reads CASSYSSEKLFF. The CDR3 bases are TGTGCCAGCAGTTACTCCTCTGAAAAACTGTTTTTT.